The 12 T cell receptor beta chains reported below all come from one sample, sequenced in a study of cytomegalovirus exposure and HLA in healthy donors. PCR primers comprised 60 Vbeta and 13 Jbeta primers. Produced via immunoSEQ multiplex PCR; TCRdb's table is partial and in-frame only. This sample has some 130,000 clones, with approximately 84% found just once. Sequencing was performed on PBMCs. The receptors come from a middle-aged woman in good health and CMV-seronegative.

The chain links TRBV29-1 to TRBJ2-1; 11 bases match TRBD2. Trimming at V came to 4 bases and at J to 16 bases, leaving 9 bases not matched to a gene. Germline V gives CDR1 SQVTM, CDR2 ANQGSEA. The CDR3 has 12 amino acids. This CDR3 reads CSVVGSGRAGFF. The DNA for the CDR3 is TGCAGCGTTGTTGGTAGCGGGAGGGCCGGATTCTTC.

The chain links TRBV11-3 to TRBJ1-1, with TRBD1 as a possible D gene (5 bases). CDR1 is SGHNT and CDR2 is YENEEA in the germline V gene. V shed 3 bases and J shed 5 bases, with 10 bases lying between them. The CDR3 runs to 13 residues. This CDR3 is CASSFSGLTEAFF. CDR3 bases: TGTGCCAGCAGCTTTTCAGGGTTGACTGAAGCTTTCTTT.

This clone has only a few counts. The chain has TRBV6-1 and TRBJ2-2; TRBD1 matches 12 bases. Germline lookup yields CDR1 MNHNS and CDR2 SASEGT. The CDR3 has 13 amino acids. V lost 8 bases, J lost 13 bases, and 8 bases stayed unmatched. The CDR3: CASGGTGGAGLFF. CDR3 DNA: TGTGCCAGCGGTGGGACAGGGGGCGCGGGGCTGTTTTTT.

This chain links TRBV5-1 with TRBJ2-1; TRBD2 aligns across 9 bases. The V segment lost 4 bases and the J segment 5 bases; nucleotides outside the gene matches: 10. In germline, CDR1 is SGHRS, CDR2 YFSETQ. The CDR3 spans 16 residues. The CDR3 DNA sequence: TGCGCCAGCAGCAAAAATACCCTAGCGGGACACAATGAGCAGTTCTTC. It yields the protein CASSKNTLAGHNEQFF.

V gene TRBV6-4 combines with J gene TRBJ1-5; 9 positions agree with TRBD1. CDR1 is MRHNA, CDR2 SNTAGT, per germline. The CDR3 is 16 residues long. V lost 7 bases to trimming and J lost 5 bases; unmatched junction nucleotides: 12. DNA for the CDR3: TGTGCCAGCACCACCCAAGGGACAGGGATATATCAGCCCCAGCATTTT. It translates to CASTTQGTGIYQPQHF.

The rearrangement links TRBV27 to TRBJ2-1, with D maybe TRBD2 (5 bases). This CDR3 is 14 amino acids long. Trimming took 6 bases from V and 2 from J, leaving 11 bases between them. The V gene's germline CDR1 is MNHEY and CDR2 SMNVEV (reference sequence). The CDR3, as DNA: TGTGCCAGCAGCGAGGGTGATGCCTACAATGAGCAGTTCTTC. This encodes CASSEGDAYNEQFF.

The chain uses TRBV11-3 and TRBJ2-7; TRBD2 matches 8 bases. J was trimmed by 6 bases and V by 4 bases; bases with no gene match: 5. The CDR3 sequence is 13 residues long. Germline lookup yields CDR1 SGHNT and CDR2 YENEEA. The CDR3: CASSSGGGREQYF. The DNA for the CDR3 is TGTGCCAGCAGCTCCGGCGGGGGGCGCGAGCAGTACTTC.

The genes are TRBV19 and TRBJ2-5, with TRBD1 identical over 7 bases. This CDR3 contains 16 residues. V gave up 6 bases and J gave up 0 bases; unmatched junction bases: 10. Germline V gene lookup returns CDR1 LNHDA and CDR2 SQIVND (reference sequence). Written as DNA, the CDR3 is TGTGCCAGTAGGGGAACCCAGACAGGGAACCAAGAGACCCAGTACTTC. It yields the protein CASRGTQTGNQETQYF.

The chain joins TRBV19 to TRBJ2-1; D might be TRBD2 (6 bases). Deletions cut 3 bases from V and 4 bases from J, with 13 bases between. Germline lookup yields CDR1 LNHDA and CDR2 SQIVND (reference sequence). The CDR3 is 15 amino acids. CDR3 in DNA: TGTGCCAGTAGTATTAGTCTAGCGATTTACAATGAGCAGTTCTTC. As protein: CASSISLAIYNEQFF.

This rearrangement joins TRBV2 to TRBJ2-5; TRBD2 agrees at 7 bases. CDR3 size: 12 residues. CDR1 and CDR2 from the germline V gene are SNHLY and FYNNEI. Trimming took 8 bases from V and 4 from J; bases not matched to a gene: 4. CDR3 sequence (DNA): TGTGCCAGCCGAGGCGGGGGAGAGACCCAGTACTTC. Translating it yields CASRGGGETQYF.

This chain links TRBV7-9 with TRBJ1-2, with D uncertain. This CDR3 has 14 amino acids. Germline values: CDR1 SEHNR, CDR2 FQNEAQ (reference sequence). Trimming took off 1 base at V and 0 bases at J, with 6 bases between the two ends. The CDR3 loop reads CASSLGVANYGYTF. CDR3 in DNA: TGTGCCAGCAGCTTAGGCGTAGCTAACTATGGCTACACCTTC.

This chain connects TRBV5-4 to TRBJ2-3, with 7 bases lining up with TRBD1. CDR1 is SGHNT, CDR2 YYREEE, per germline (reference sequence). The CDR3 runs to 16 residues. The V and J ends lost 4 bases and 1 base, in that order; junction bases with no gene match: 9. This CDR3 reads CASSGGQLRGTDTQYF. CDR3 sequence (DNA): TGTGCCAGCAGCGGGGGACAGTTAAGGGGCACAGATACGCAGTATTTT.